This T cell receptor (beta chain) was recovered during a study of T cell responses to AZD1222 COVID-19 vaccine. A single count supports this clone. Its antigen is not known. The CDR3 extends over 12 amino acids. Deletions cut 5 bases from V and 2 bases from J, with 7 bases between. Per germline, CDR1 MDHEN and CDR2 SYDVKM. TCRdb's table, derived via immunoSEQ multiplex PCR, lists solely in-frame clones and lacks some. The sample holds roughly 180,000 clones; about 91% are singletons and the top ten take 1.3%. Overall study results and limits: Clonal diversity was possibly underestimated; the donors were predominantly white British and more often female.

The sequences come from peripheral blood, collected 28 days after the second AZD1222 dose. The source is an adult who received the AZD1222 COVID-19 vaccine. The chain recombines TRBV28 with TRBJ2-7; D unclear. The CDR3 here is CASSPPPYEQYF. Here the CDR3 DNA reads TGTGCCAGCAGTCCTCCCCCCTACGAGCAGTACTTC.